This TCR beta chain derives from a study of identical twins (dated by TCRdb to the mid-2010s). Background for the entire study: TCR alpha and beta repertoires from monozygotic twins, unrelated adults of various ages and cord blood were deep-sequenced to test whether fetal clonotypes persist. Replicate twin experiments were performed at different times using different library preparation protocols to rule out contamination.

To prepare the library, 5' RACE was applied. The reads were generated on an Illumina HiSeq 2000. A universal primer binding site was introduced by template switching, and a unique molecular identifier was present in the final cDNA, enabling accurate counting of TCR cDNA molecules. First-strand cDNA for TCR alpha and beta chains was synthesized from specific primers in the conserved constant-segment region. To control for contamination, every cDNA library was double barcoded, receiving both a SMART-Mk sample barcode and Illumina barcodes. TruSeq adapter sequences and Illumina sample barcodes were added in two successive PCR steps. TCR alpha and beta cDNA libraries were sequenced on the Illumina HiSeq platform with custom primers. Concerning the study's data processing: Unique molecular identifiers were extracted from raw reads with MiGEC, and CDR3 positions were determined with MiXCR. For each individual, recombination models were inferred using an EM algorithm with the repgenHMM and IGoR tools. The tcR package in R was used for shared clonotype analysis, with sharing normalized by the product of cloneset sizes. To study raw recombination free of thymic and clonal selection effects, out-of-frame nonproductive sequences were analyzed. TCRdb reanalyzed the raw reads on its own, using fastp at Q25 for trimming and MiXCR for clone calling, and kept in-frame beta chains. Records with the same CDR3 protein are collapsed into one entry carrying the most frequent genes and DNA. The V and J calls were not made by the authors but by TCRdb's processing. This sample gives about 530,000 distinct CDR3 sequences in total; 15% of them show up just once. About 0.4% of the sample belongs to the ten largest clones.

The research as a whole found: In monozygotic twins, out-of-frame TCR alpha sharing was systematically underestimated by recombination models, although the models agreed with sharing between unrelated individuals. Abundant cord blood beta clonotypes carried fewer insertions; young adult naive repertoires showed a weaker similar trend, while memory repertoires showed none. Zero-insertion analyses could be partly confounded by invariant T cells such as MAIT and iNKT, although diverse VJ usage argued against such confounding for most clonotypes. Compared with coincidental sharing between unrelated individuals, an excess of low generation-probability sequences was observed among out-of-frame TCR alpha sequences shared between twins. Conclusions relied on cross-sectional statistical analysis, since the same donors could not be followed over many years. Excess twin sharing in beta out-of-frame sequences was weaker because fewer shared sequences lowered the signal-to-noise ratio.

The CDR3 numbers 15 residues from cysteine through phenylalanine. Left in the record is the CDR3 DNA by itself, 45 bases read in frame from the first base. Relative to germline, V is missing 6 bases and J is missing 2 bases, with 5 bases of the junction outside any gene match. In the germline V gene (reference sequence), CDR1 corresponds to DFQATT and CDR2 to SNEGSKA. This clonotype was counted a few times. This receptor's antigen is unknown. Per-base qualities were not stored, and no clone one base away is much larger. All donors were healthy Caucasians. Three pairs of female monozygotic twins, all aged about 18 to 29 years, made up the twin cohort. Positive isolation kits from Invitrogen were used to isolate the CD4+ and CD8+ T cell populations. The same data also went into a second study, on yellow fever vaccine responses in identical twins. The second source states: The authors reported that the T cell response to vaccination in identical twins appeared partly convergent and partly personalized. In identical twins, the study followed T cell clones that responded to the vaccine with precision.

The chain joins TRBV20-1 to TRBJ2-3, and 13 junction bases match TRBD2. This clonotype originated in a woman under 30 in good health. The sample taken for sequencing was CD4+ T cells sorted from blood. The CDR3: CSARGLAGNTDTQYF. The DNA sequence is TGCAGTGCAAGGGGACTAGCGGGGAACACAGATACGCAGTATTTT.